Each of the 10 T cell receptor beta chains below was sequenced from the same sample in a study of control samples from healthy donors and cancer patients. The method was immunoSEQ multiplex PCR; TCRdb's version includes in-frame clones alone and lacks a portion of them. The sample lists around 80,000 clones; 88% were seen once. The specimen sequenced was blood. The receptors come from a woman between 45 and 65 years old in good health.

The rearrangement links TRBV18 to TRBJ1-1; D not resolved. V dropped 6 bases and J dropped 2 bases, with 10 bases sitting between them. The germline gives CDR1 KGHSH, CDR2 LQKENI. The CDR3 contains 13 residues. The CDR3 loop reads CASSPGLNTEAFF. CDR3 in DNA: TGTGCCAGCTCCCCTGGTCTTAACACTGAAGCTTTCTTT. Supplemented by reference TRBV18 and TRBJ1-1, the full variable domain reads NAGVMQNPRHLVRRRGQEARLRCSPMKGHSHVYWYRQLPEEGLKFMVYLQKENIIDESGMPKERFSAEFPKEGPSILRIQQVVRGDSAAYFCASSPGLNTEAFFGQGTRLTVV.

The V and J genes are TRBV11-2 and TRBJ2-3; 11 bases match TRBD2. CDR1 and CDR2 (germline): SGHAT, FQNNGV. The trim removed 8 bases at V and 3 bases at J, leaving 4 bases unmatched. This CDR3 contains 14 residues. CDR3 in amino acids: CASGLAGGTDTQYF. CDR3 in DNA: TGTGCCAGCGGTTTAGCGGGGGGGACAGATACGCAGTATTTT. The full variable domain, in which reference TRBV11-2 and TRBJ2-3 provide the parts outside the CDR3, is EAGVAQSPRYKIIEKRQSVAFWCNPISGHATLYWYQQILGQGPKLLIQFQNNGVVDDSQLPKDRFSAERLKGVDSTLKIQPAKLEDSAVYLCASGLAGGTDTQYFGPGTRLTVL.

The genes are TRBV6-5 and TRBJ2-1, with D tentatively TRBD2 (5 bases). Germline-derived CDR1 and CDR2 are MNHEY and SVGAGI. V lost 6 bases and J lost 12, with 9 bases in between. This CDR3 is 10 amino acids long. CDR3: CASSHEGQFF. The CDR3 region has the DNA TGTGCCAGCAGCCATGAGGGGCAGTTCTTC.

The rearrangement uses TRBV5-1 and TRBJ1-1, with D possibly matching TRBD1 (5 bases). This CDR3 comprises 16 residues. V was clipped by 3 bases and J by 0 bases, with 15 bases between them. Looked up from germline, CDR1 is SGHRS and CDR2 is YFSETQ. The CDR3 coding sequence is TGCGCCAGCAGCTCGGGCGCCGGGACGGTGAACACTGAAGCTTTCTTT. Residues: CASSSGAGTVNTEAFF. Combining the CDR3 with reference TRBV5-1 and TRBJ1-1 gives the whole variable domain KAGVTQTPRYLIKTRGQQVTLSCSPISGHRSVSWYQQTPGQGLQFLFEYFSETQRNKGNFPGRFSGRQFSNSRSEMNVSTLELGDSALYLCASSSGAGTVNTEAFFGQGTRLTVV.

The V and J genes are TRBV6-5 and TRBJ2-7, with D possibly matching TRBD2 (6 bases). The CDR3 spans 14 residues. V was shortened by 10 bases and J by 3 bases, with 19 bases between the two germline ends. Germline CDR1 is MNHEY and CDR2 is SVGAGI. The CDR3 bases are TGTGCCACCGCATTCCGGGAGAGACTCTACGAGCAGTACTTC. Translated: CATAFRERLYEQYF.

The rearrangement links TRBV30 to TRBJ1-1; D uncertain. Trimming took 0 bases from V and 5 from J, leaving 13 bases between them. The CDR3 has 14 amino acids. Per germline, CDR1 GTSNPN and CDR2 SVGIG (reference sequence). The CDR3 DNA reads as TGTGCCTGGAGTGTAGGAGCCATTGGGACTGAAGCTTTCTTT. Translating it yields CAWSVGAIGTEAFF.

The gene calls are TRBV5-5 and TRBJ2-2; TRBD1 matches 9 bases. The CDR3 length is 14 residues. The germline V gene encodes CDR1 SGHKS and CDR2 YYEKEE (reference sequence). Germline trimming cut 7 bases from V and 0 bases from J; bases unmatched to any gene: 1. CDR3 nucleotide sequence: TGTGCCAGCGGACAGGGGTCGAACACCGGGGAGCTGTTTTTT. This gives the protein CASGQGSNTGELFF.

The chain recombines TRBV5-1 with TRBJ2-4; 10 bases line up with TRBD2. Germline V CDR1 and CDR2: SGHRS, YFSETQ. V dropped 4 bases and J dropped 9; count of bases not matched to a gene: 10. This CDR3 is built from 15 residues. CDR3 sequence (DNA): TGCGCCAGCAGCGAAGACCTAGCGGGGGCCGGCATTCAGTACTTC. It encodes CASSEDLAGAGIQYF.

The chain links TRBV15 to TRBJ1-1; D is ambiguous. The CDR3 consists of 13 residues. Germline-derived CDR1 and CDR2 are LNHNV and YYDKDF (reference sequence). V was pared by 3 bases and J by 1 base, with 6 bases between. The CDR3 nucleotides read TGTGCCACCAGCAGGATCGCGAACACTGAAGCTTTCTTT. Translating it yields CATSRIANTEAFF.

This clone was found once. The chain is built from TRBV29-1 and TRBJ2-3; TRBD1 agrees at 11 bases. V lost 6 bases to trimming and J lost 0 bases; unmatched junction nucleotides: 5. This CDR3 contains 15 residues. Germline values: CDR1 SQVTM, CDR2 ANQGSEA. CDR3 sequence reads: CSVGGQGVSTDTQYF. CDR3 nucleotide sequence: TGCAGCGTGGGGGGACAGGGGGTAAGCACAGATACGCAGTATTTT.